This T cell receptor (beta chain) emerged from a study of cytomegalovirus exposure and HLA in healthy donors. Across the whole study: Unique TCR beta sequences numbering about 100 million came from roughly 180 million T cells in an earlier analysis.

CDR3 length equals 15 residues. J lost 6 bases, V lost 5 bases, and 8 bases had no gene match. Germline V gives CDR1 LNHDA, CDR2 SQIVND (reference sequence). Primers included in the PCR were 60 Vbeta and 13 Jbeta primers. Sequencing used immunoSEQ multiplex PCR; TCRdb keeps in-frame clones, though not all of them. The table records about 190,000 clones, approximately 86% of them present only once. Study-level findings and limits: Further analysis was carried out later, and it showed several of the most significant clusters appearing linked to common viral pathogens.

On this clone itself: Its target is not known.

V is TRBV19 and J is TRBJ1-5; TRBD1 aligns across 9 bases. Sequenced: PBMCs. The source is a woman aged 25 to 39 in good health and CMV-seronegative. In DNA, the CDR3 is TGTGCCAGTAGTCAAAATCGACAGGGGGGTCAGCCCCAGCATTTT. Its translation is CASSQNRQGGQPQHF.